The rows below give T cell receptor beta chains drawn from one sample of a study of shared clonotypes between healthy human individuals. Data came from immunoSEQ multiplex PCR; TCRdb stores just in-frame clones and leaves some out. The table records 550,000 to 700,000 clones, 55% to 85% of them present only once. The sequenced sample consisted of memory CD4+ T cells sorted from blood. These receptor sequences come from a woman aged 25 to 39 in good health. CDR3s include the opening cysteine and the closing phenylalanine or tryptophan. The order of the fields is V gene, clone size, J gene, D gene, CDR3 DNA, CDR3 protein. A D gene is named only where the DNA matches it firmly. Some rows have no size entry. The others give once, few or many, or a class for an expanded clone.

v_call: TRBV28
clone_size: -
j_call: TRBJ2-3
d_call: TRBD2
cdr3_nt: TGTGCCAGCAGTTCTGGCGGGAGAGGGACAGATACGCAGTATTTT
cdr3_aa: CASSSGGRGTDTQYF

v_call: TRBV28
clone_size: -
j_call: TRBJ2-4
d_call: TRBD2
cdr3_nt: TGTGCCAGCAGTTTACAGGCGGGGGGAGGAAACATTCAGTACTTC
cdr3_aa: CASSLQAGGGNIQYF

v_call: TRBV6-1
clone_size: -
j_call: TRBJ1-5
d_call: -
cdr3_nt: TGTGCCAGCAGTGCCCCCGGGGCAACCCTCTTTAGCAATCAGCCCCAGCATTTT
cdr3_aa: CASSAPGATLFSNQPQHF

v_call: TRBV28
clone_size: few
j_call: TRBJ2-7
d_call: TRBD2
cdr3_nt: TGTGCCAGCAGTCCCCGGATAGCGGGAGTCAACGAGCAGTACTTC
cdr3_aa: CASSPRIAGVNEQYF

v_call: TRBV10-2
clone_size: -
j_call: TRBJ1-4
d_call: TRBD1
cdr3_nt: TGCGCCAGCAGTGGGACAGGGGAGGGTGAAAAACTGTTTTTT
cdr3_aa: CASSGTGEGEKLFF

v_call: TRBV28
clone_size: -
j_call: TRBJ2-5
d_call: -
cdr3_nt: TGTGCCAGCAGTTCCCCCTGGGGTGTGGGAGGCGAAGAGACCCAGTACTTC
cdr3_aa: CASSSPWGVGGEETQYF

v_call: TRBV4-1
clone_size: few
j_call: TRBJ2-1
d_call: TRBD1
cdr3_nt: TGCGCCAGCAGCCTCGAAACAGGGGGCGCTGGCAATGAGCAGTTCTTC
cdr3_aa: CASSLETGGAGNEQFF

v_call: TRBV6-5
clone_size: -
j_call: TRBJ1-4
d_call: TRBD1
cdr3_nt: TGTGCCAGCAGGGGACAGGACGCAACTAATGAAAAACTGTTTTTT
cdr3_aa: CASRGQDATNEKLFF

v_call: TRBV7-9
clone_size: -
j_call: TRBJ2-7
d_call: TRBD1
cdr3_nt: TGTGCCAGCAGCTGGACTCAGGGGGCGCGAGCCGAGCAGTACTTC
cdr3_aa: CASSWTQGARAEQYF

v_call: TRBV20-1
clone_size: few
j_call: TRBJ2-7
d_call: -
cdr3_nt: TGCAGTGCTACCCAGTGGGACGAGCAGTACTTC
cdr3_aa: CSATQWDEQYF

v_call: TRBV28
clone_size: -
j_call: TRBJ2-3
d_call: -
cdr3_nt: TGTGCCAGCAGTATCACGCAGGGTTCGGGCACAGATACGCAGTATTTT
cdr3_aa: CASSITQGSGTDTQYF

v_call: TRBV2
clone_size: -
j_call: TRBJ2-7
d_call: -
cdr3_nt: TGTGCCAGCAGTCCTATATACGAGCAGTACTTC
cdr3_aa: CASSPIYEQYF

v_call: TRBV4-1
clone_size: -
j_call: TRBJ2-1
d_call: TRBD2
cdr3_nt: TGCGCCAGCAGCCCCAGGACTAGCGGGAGGTACAATGAGCAGTTCTTC
cdr3_aa: CASSPRTSGRYNEQFF

v_call: TRBV29-1
clone_size: -
j_call: TRBJ2-7
d_call: TRBD2
cdr3_nt: TGCAGCGTTTCTGGGCTAGCGGGAGAATGGCGGTACGAGCAGTACTTC
cdr3_aa: CSVSGLAGEWRYEQYF

v_call: TRBV19
clone_size: -
j_call: TRBJ2-1
d_call: -
cdr3_nt: TGTGCCAGTAGCACTGAGGTAGCGGGACAGAATGAGCAGTTCTTC
cdr3_aa: CASSTEVAGQNEQFF

v_call: TRBV4-2
clone_size: -
j_call: TRBJ2-2
d_call: -
cdr3_nt: TGTGCCAGCAGCCCCCACGGGACAAAGAACACCGGGGAGCTGTTTTTT
cdr3_aa: CASSPHGTKNTGELFF

v_call: TRBV19
clone_size: -
j_call: TRBJ1-2
d_call: TRBD1
cdr3_nt: TGTGCCAGTAGTATAGGGGACAGGGCACACGGCTACACCTTC
cdr3_aa: CASSIGDRAHGYTF

v_call: TRBV29-1
clone_size: few
j_call: TRBJ1-1
d_call: TRBD1
cdr3_nt: TGCAGCGGAAAGACAGGGGATTGGACTGAAGCTTTCTTT
cdr3_aa: CSGKTGDWTEAFF

v_call: TRBV12-5
clone_size: -
j_call: TRBJ2-5
d_call: -
cdr3_nt: TGTGCTAGTGGTTTGCCCCACCCGACCCCAGAAAACCAAGAGACCCAGTACTTC
cdr3_aa: CASGLPHPTPENQETQYF

v_call: TRBV5-6
clone_size: -
j_call: TRBJ2-7
d_call: -
cdr3_nt: TGTGCCAGCAGCTTAGGGCACAGCGCCTACGAGCAGTACTTC
cdr3_aa: CASSLGHSAYEQYF

v_call: TRBV18
clone_size: -
j_call: TRBJ2-7
d_call: -
cdr3_nt: TGTGCCAGCTCACCCGGGACGGCCCACGAGCAGTACTTC
cdr3_aa: CASSPGTAHEQYF

v_call: TRBV7-2
clone_size: once
j_call: TRBJ2-6
d_call: -
cdr3_nt: TGTGCCAGCAGCCCGCGGTTCGGATACTCTGGGGCCAACGTCCTGACTTTC
cdr3_aa: CASSPRFGYSGANVLTF

v_call: TRBV6-1
clone_size: -
j_call: TRBJ1-1
d_call: TRBD1
cdr3_nt: TGTGCCAGCAGTGAACCGGGACAGGGGAACACTGAAGCTTTCTTT
cdr3_aa: CASSEPGQGNTEAFF

v_call: TRBV19
clone_size: -
j_call: TRBJ2-3
d_call: -
cdr3_nt: TGTGCCAGTAGTATTGCTGCGCGGGGGCAGTATTTT
cdr3_aa: CASSIAARGQYF

v_call: TRBV28
clone_size: -
j_call: TRBJ1-4
d_call: -
cdr3_nt: TGTGCCAGCAGTTTTTCACAGGGTGCAACTAATGAAAAACTGTTTTTT
cdr3_aa: CASSFSQGATNEKLFF

v_call: TRBV14
clone_size: -
j_call: TRBJ2-6
d_call: TRBD2
cdr3_nt: TGTGCCAGCAGCCAAGGCTCTAGCGGGCCGGACTCTGGGGCCAACGTCCTGACTTTC
cdr3_aa: CASSQGSSGPDSGANVLTF

v_call: TRBV28
clone_size: -
j_call: TRBJ1-1
d_call: -
cdr3_nt: TGTGCCAGCAGCTCCGAGGGACGGGCGAACACTGAAGCTTTCTTT
cdr3_aa: CASSSEGRANTEAFF

v_call: TRBV14
clone_size: -
j_call: TRBJ2-7
d_call: TRBD2
cdr3_nt: TGTGCCAGCGGTCTGACGGGACTAGCTGTATCCGAGCAGTACTTC
cdr3_aa: CASGLTGLAVSEQYF

v_call: TRBV2
clone_size: -
j_call: TRBJ1-4
d_call: -
cdr3_nt: TGTGCCAGCAGTGAGTCAGGGGTAGGGGAAAAACTGTTTTTT
cdr3_aa: CASSESGVGEKLFF

v_call: TRBV29-1
clone_size: -
j_call: TRBJ1-1
d_call: -
cdr3_nt: TGCAGCACCCATAGAGGCATAGACACTGAAGCTTTCTTT
cdr3_aa: CSTHRGIDTEAFF

v_call: TRBV7-2
clone_size: -
j_call: TRBJ2-6
d_call: -
cdr3_nt: TGTGCCAGCAGCTTAGCACAACTCAACGTCCTGACTTTC
cdr3_aa: CASSLAQLNVLTF

v_call: TRBV27
clone_size: -
j_call: TRBJ2-3
d_call: TRBD1
cdr3_nt: TGTGCCAGCAGCCCGACAGGGGAAGCGGTCTATACGCAGTATTTT
cdr3_aa: CASSPTGEAVYTQYF

v_call: TRBV5-1
clone_size: many
j_call: TRBJ1-2
d_call: -
cdr3_nt: TGCGCCAGCAGCTTGGATGGGGGGTATGGCTACACCTTC
cdr3_aa: CASSLDGGYGYTF

v_call: TRBV18
clone_size: -
j_call: TRBJ2-1
d_call: -
cdr3_nt: TGTGCCAGCTCACCCACGTTTAGTGCGTTCCATGAGCAGTTCTTC
cdr3_aa: CASSPTFSAFHEQFF

v_call: TRBV12-5
clone_size: few
j_call: TRBJ1-1
d_call: TRBD1
cdr3_nt: TGTGCTAGCCAGACAGGGGGCGGAGGTAAGACTGAAGCTTTCTTT
cdr3_aa: CASQTGGGGKTEAFF

v_call: TRBV7-8
clone_size: -
j_call: TRBJ2-7
d_call: TRBD1
cdr3_nt: TGTGCCAGCAGCTTAGAGGGACAGGGCTTCTACGAGCAGTACTTC
cdr3_aa: CASSLEGQGFYEQYF

v_call: TRBV6-5
clone_size: -
j_call: TRBJ1-5
d_call: -
cdr3_nt: TGTGCCAGCAGAGCGCCCGATCAGCCCCAGCATTTT
cdr3_aa: CASRAPDQPQHF

v_call: TRBV6-1
clone_size: -
j_call: TRBJ2-1
d_call: -
cdr3_nt: TGTGCCAGCCCCCTGGGGGGTTCCTACAATGAGCAGTTCTTC
cdr3_aa: CASPLGGSYNEQFF

v_call: TRBV29-1
clone_size: -
j_call: TRBJ2-3
d_call: -
cdr3_nt: TGCAGCGTTCGGGGACGAGACACAGATACGCAGTATTTT
cdr3_aa: CSVRGRDTDTQYF

v_call: TRBV11-3
clone_size: -
j_call: TRBJ2-7
d_call: TRBD1
cdr3_nt: TGTGCCAGCAGCCAGCGAAGGGGACAGGGGCCCTACGAGCAGTACTTC
cdr3_aa: CASSQRRGQGPYEQYF

v_call: TRBV7-8
clone_size: -
j_call: TRBJ2-7
d_call: TRBD2
cdr3_nt: TGTGCCAGCAGCTTCCGGGCGGGAGTACTGGGAAACGAGCAGTACTTC
cdr3_aa: CASSFRAGVLGNEQYF